These 2 T cell receptor beta chains were all obtained from the same sample, sequenced in a study of cytomegalovirus exposure and HLA in healthy donors. The PCR contained 60 Vbeta and 13 Jbeta primers. Clones were sequenced by immunoSEQ multiplex PCR, and TCRdb holds only the in-frame ones, with some missing. The sample has fewer than 250,000 clones, 60% to 80% seen once. The sample consisted of PBMCs. The receptors here all came from a male donor in good health and CMV-seronegative.

The chain combines TRBV10-1 with TRBJ2-2, with 11 positions matching TRBD1. The CDR3 runs 18 residues. V lost 7 bases and J lost 1; bases outside the gene matches: 11. Germline CDR1 reads WNHNN; CDR2 reads SYGVQD (reference sequence). The CDR3 region is CASTGTGGSGQNTGELFF. CDR3 bases: TGCGCCAGCACCGGGACAGGGGGGTCAGGGCAGAACACCGGGGAGCTGTTTTTT.

The chain employs TRBV6-5 and TRBJ1-1; no firm D call. Germline-derived CDR1 and CDR2 are MNHEY and SVGAGI. This CDR3 comprises 13 residues. V was trimmed by 4 bases and J by 0 bases, leaving 6 bases between them. The CDR3 DNA is TGTGCCAGCAGTTCCATTTTGAACACTGAAGCTTTCTTT. Translating it yields CASSSILNTEAFF.